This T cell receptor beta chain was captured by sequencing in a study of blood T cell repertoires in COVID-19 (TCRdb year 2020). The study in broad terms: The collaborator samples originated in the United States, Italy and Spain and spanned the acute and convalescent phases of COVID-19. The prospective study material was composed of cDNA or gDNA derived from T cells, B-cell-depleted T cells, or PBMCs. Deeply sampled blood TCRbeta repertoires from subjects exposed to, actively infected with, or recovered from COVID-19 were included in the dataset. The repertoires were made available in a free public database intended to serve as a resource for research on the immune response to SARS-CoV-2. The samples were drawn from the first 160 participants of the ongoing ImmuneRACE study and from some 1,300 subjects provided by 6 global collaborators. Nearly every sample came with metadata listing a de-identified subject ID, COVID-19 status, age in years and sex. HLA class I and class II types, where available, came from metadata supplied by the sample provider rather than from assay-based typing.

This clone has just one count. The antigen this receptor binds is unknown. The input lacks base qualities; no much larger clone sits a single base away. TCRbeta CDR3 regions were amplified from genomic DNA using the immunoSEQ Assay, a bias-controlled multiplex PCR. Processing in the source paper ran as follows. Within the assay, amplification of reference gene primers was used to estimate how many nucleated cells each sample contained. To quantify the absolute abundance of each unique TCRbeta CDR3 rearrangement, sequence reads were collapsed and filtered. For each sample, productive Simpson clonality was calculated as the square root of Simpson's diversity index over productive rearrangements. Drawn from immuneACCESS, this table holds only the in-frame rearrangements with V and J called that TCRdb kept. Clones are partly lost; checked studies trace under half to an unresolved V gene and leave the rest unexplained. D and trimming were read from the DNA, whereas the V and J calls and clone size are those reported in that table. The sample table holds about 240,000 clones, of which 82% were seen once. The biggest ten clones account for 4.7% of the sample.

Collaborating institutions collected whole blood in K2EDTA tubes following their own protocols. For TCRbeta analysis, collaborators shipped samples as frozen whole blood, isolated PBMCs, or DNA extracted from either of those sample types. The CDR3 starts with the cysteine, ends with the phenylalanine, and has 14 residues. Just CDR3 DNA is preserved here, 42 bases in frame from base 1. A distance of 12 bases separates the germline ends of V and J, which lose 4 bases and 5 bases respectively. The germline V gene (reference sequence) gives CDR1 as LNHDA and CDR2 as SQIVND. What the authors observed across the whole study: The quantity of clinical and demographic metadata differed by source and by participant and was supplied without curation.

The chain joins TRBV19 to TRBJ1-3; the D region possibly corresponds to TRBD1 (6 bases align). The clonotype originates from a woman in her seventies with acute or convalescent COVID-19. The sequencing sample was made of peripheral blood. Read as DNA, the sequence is TGTGCCAGTAGTAAATCGGGGGGCCGAAACACCATATATTTT. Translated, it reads CASSKSGGRNTIYF.